The entry below describes one TCR beta chain. Its antigen remains unidentified. Each CDR3 protein is one row after TCRdb ran MiXCR on the 5' RACE reads. The table lists 1.5 million to 2 million distinct CDR3 sequences, less than 35% of them singletons. The data derive from a study of identical twins. The V gene's germline CDR1 is WNHNN and CDR2 SYGVQD (reference sequence). This CDR3 spans 12 amino acids. The V segment lost 2 bases and the J segment 10 bases; nucleotides outside the gene matches: 0. General study points: Partly confounded zero-insertion analyses could result from invariant MAIT and iNKT cells. Beta out-of-frame sequences displayed a weaker excess of sharing between twins. Where out-of-frame alpha sequences were twin-shared, they showed excess low generation probability.

The sequence was obtained from a newborn girl in good health. Sequencing was carried out using cord blood. V usage is TRBV10-1 and J usage is TRBJ2-1; 9 positions match TRBD2. The CDR3 region has the DNA TGCGCCAGCAGTGAGCTAGCGGGGGAGCAGTTCTTC. Translating gives CASSELAGEQFF.